This TCR beta chain was sequenced during a study of shared clonotypes between healthy human individuals. TCRdb's table, derived via immunoSEQ multiplex PCR, lists solely in-frame clones and lacks some. Of about 1,500,000 clones in the sample, about 96% were seen once. It was into CD45RA+ naive and CD45RA-negative memory subsets that the CD4+ cells were split. Germline V gene data show CDR1 as SGHRS and CDR2 as YFSETQ. CDR3 length: 19 amino acids. V was clipped by 4 bases and J by 2 bases; unmatched bases: 13. The specimen was naive CD4+ T cells sorted from blood. Regarding subset: CD45RA+ positively selected. The rearrangement links TRBV5-1 to TRBJ2-2, with TRBD2 matching over 11 bases. This sequence originates from a young man in good health. The chain's CDR3 is CASSRLGLAGGLNTGELFF. The CDR3, as DNA: TGCGCCAGCAGCCGGCTGGGGCTAGCGGGAGGCCTAAACACCGGGGAGCTGTTTTTT.